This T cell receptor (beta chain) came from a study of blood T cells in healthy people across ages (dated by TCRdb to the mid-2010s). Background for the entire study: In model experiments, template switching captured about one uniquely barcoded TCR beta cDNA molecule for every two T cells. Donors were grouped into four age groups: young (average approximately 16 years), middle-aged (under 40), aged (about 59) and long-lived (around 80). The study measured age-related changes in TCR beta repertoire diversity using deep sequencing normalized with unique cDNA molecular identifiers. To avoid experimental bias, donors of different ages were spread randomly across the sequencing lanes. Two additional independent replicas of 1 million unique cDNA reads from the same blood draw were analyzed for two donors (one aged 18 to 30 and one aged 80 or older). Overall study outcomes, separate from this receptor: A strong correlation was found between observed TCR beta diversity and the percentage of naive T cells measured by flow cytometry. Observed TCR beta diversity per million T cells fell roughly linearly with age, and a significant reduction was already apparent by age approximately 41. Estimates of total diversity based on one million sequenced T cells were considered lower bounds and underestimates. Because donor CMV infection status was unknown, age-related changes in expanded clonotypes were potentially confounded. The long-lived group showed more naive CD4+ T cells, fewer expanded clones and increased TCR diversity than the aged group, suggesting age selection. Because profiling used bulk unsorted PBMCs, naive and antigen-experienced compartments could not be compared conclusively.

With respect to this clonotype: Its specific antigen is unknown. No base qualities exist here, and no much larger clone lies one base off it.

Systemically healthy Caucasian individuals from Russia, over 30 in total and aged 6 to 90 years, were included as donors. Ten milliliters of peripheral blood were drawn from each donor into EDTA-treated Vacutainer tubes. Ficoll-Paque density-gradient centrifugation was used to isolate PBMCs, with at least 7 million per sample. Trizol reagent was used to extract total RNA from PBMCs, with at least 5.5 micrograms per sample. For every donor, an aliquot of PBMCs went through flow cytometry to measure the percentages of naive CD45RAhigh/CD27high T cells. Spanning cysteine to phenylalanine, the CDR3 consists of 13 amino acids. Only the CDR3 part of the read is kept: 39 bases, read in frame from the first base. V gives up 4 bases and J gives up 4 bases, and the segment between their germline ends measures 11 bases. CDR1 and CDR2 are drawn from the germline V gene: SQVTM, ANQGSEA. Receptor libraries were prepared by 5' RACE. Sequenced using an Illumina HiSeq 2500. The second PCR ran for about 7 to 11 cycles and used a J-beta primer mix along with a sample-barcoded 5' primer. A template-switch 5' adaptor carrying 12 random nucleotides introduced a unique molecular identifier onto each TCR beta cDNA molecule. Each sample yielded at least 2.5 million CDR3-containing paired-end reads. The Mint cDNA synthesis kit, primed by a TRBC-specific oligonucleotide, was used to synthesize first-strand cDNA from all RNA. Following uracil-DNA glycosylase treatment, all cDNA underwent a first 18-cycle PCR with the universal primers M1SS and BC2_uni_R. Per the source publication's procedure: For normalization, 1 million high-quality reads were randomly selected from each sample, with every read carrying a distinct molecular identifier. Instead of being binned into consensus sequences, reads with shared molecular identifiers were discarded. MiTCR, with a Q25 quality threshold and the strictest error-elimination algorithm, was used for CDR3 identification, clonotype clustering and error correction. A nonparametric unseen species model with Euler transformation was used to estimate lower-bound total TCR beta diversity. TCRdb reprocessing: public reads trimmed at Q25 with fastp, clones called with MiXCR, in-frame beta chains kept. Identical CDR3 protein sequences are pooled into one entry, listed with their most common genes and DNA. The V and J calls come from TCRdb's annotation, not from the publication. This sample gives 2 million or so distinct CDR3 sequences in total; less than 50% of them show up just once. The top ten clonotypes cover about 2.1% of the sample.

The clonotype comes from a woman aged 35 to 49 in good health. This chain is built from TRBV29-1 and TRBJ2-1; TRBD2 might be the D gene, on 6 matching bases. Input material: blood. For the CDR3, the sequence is CSVVGGIYNEQFF. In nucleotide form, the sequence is TGCAGCGTTGTAGGCGGGATATACAATGAGCAGTTCTTC.